Listed below are T cell receptor beta chains from one sample, sequenced in a study of early T cells in non-severe SARS-CoV-2 infection. MiXCR, applied by TCRdb to the 5' RACE reads, yields one record per CDR3 protein. The sample includes more than 45,000 distinct CDR3 sequences, 12% of them seen just once. The sequenced material came from whole blood. The origin of the receptors is an adult who was a healthcare worker with PCR-confirmed SARS-CoV-2 infection or an uninfected control (not recorded which). Each CDR3 is given with its conserved first and last residue. Some rows have no size entry. The others give once, few or many, or a class for an expanded clone.

V gene	J gene	CDR3 length	clone size	CDR3 protein
TRBV7-2	TRBJ2-7	14	few	CASSIPRGPYEQYF
TRBV20-1	TRBJ2-7	16	NA	CSASPPLGGHSYEQYF
TRBV29-1	TRBJ2-2	13	many	CSVASGPTGELFF
TRBV6-4	TRBJ2-2	14	few	CASSELAKTGELFF
TRBV27	TRBJ2-3	17	few	CASSLTSGAQGGDTQYF
TRBV24-1	TRBJ2-2	14	NA	CATSDLPNPGELFF
TRBV20-1	TRBJ2-5	13	few	CSARDPSLETQYF
TRBV27	TRBJ2-7	15	many	CASSLQGGAPYEQYF
TRBV28	TRBJ1-2	12	NA	CASSLRARGYTF
TRBV7-2	TRBJ2-1	14	few	CASSPGTSGSRQFF
TRBV30	TRBJ1-3	17	few	CAREKQGVKDSGNTIYF
TRBV4-1	TRBJ2-6	19	few	CASSQATSGYFSGANVLTF
TRBV5-1	TRBJ1-2	16	many	CASSLPRGGDNYGYTF
TRBV20-1	TRBJ2-2	14	few	CSARRTGGHGELFF
TRBV7-2	TRBJ2-1	14	NA	CASSLKLVSDEQFF
TRBV27	TRBJ2-1	14	medium-sized	CASSLAGSYNEQFF
TRBV7-6	TRBJ1-3	16	many	CASSSPGVNSGNTIYF
TRBV20-1	TRBJ1-1	13	few	CSAREDRYTEAFF
TRBV7-3	TRBJ2-3	15	NA	CASSLQVFGTDTQYF
TRBV29-1	TRBJ2-5	12	few	CSVEQSGETQYF
TRBV20-1	TRBJ2-3	16	NA	CSVFLRLAGPTDTQYF
TRBV20-1	TRBJ2-7	13	NA	CSARAGAGFEQYF
TRBV11-3	TRBJ2-3	17	many	CASSPATGRGSTDTQYF
TRBV28	TRBJ2-1	15	few	CASSRRGSGSPEQFF
TRBV11-2	TRBJ2-5	14	NA	CASSLWWSQETQYF